The 9 T cell receptor beta chains given below trace back to one sample, sequenced in a study of CD8 T cells in ankylosing spondylitis. MiXCR, applied by TCRdb to the 5' RACE reads, yields one record per CDR3 protein. The sample holds 200,000 to 300,000 distinct CDR3 sequences, around 11% seen once. What was sequenced was blood, either unsorted or a sorted T cell fraction (not recorded which). The receptors come from a male donor with ankylosing spondylitis or in good health (not recorded which).

Many counts were recorded for this clonotype. The chain joins TRBV29-1 to TRBJ2-3, with D hard to call. Between the trimmed V and J ends, which lost 4 bases and 0 bases, there was a span of 8 bases. The germline V gene has CDR1 SQVTM and CDR2 ANQGSEA. The CDR3 runs to 13 residues. CDR3: CSVAVGSTDTQYF. The CDR3 nucleotides are TGCAGCGTTGCGGTGGGAAGCACAGATACGCAGTATTTT.

This clonotype has a count of ten or more. The CDR3 protein is CASSYSGGGEGIQYF. For the CDR3, the DNA is TGTGCCAGCAGTTACTCGGGTGGGGGCGAGGGCATTCAGTACTTC. This chain joins TRBV6-5 and TRBJ2-4; TRBD1 is a possible D gene (6 bases). The CDR3 contains 15 residues. Germline V gene lookup returns CDR1 MNHEY and CDR2 SVGAGI. With 0 bases removed from V and 9 bases from J, the gap between germline ends came to 15 bases.

This clonotype appeared many times. V and J are TRBV7-9 and TRBJ1-1; D might be TRBD1 (5 bases). V lost 5 bases to trimming and J lost 5 bases, with 15 bases between them. Germline CDR1 reads SEHNR; CDR2 reads FQNEAQ (reference sequence). The CDR3 is 14 residues long. The CDR3 region is CASSPSFPGTEAFF. The CDR3 coding sequence is TGTGCCAGCAGCCCTAGTTTTCCAGGGACTGAAGCTTTCTTT.

On this clonotype itself: Just one base apart from a much larger clone, this may be a read error. The rearrangement links TRBV3-1 to TRBJ2-1; D is uncertain. The CDR3 consists of 14 residues. The germline V gene has CDR1 LGHDT and CDR2 YNNKEL (reference sequence). The CDR3 bases are TGTGCCAGCAGCCGAGGAAGCTCCTACAATGAGCGGTTCTTC. Translating gives CASSRGSSYNERFF.

This clonotype was observed once. The V and J genes are TRBV5-1 and TRBJ2-3; no clear D gene. The V end lost 0 bases, the J end lost 0 bases, and 5 bases lay between the germline ends. Looked up from germline, CDR1 is SGHRS and CDR2 is YFSETQ. CDR3 length: 14 residues. The CDR3 is CASSLVTSTDTQYF. Written as DNA, the CDR3 is TGCGCCAGCAGCTTGGTGACGAGCACAGATACGCAGTATTTT. The whole variable domain, filled in from reference TRBV5-1 and TRBJ2-3, reads KAGVTQTPRYLIKTRGQQVTLSCSPISGHRSVSWYQQTPGQGLQFLFEYFSETQRNKGNFPGRFSGRQFSNSRSEMNVSTLELGDSALYLCASSLVTSTDTQYFGPGTRLTVL.

This clonotype was detected ten times or more. The chain links TRBV24-1 to TRBJ2-7; a weak D match, TRBD1 (6 bases). There are 15 residues in the CDR3. V was clipped by 2 bases and J by 5 bases, with 15 bases between them. Germline V lookup: CDR1 KGHDR, CDR2 SFDVKD. The CDR3 reads CATSDSSQGIHEQYF. In nucleotides, the CDR3 is TGTGCCACCAGTGATTCCTCACAGGGTATCCACGAGCAGTACTTC.

This clonotype appeared a few times. The chain carries TRBV7-9 and TRBJ2-2, with D perhaps TRBD2 (5 bases). The germline V and J ends were trimmed by 4 bases and 6 bases, with 9 bases remaining between them. In germline, CDR1 is SEHNR, CDR2 FQNEAQ (reference sequence). The CDR3 sequence is 13 residues long. CDR3 sequence reads: CASSSIGAGELFF. DNA for the CDR3: TGTGCCAGCAGCTCAATCGGGGCCGGGGAGCTGTTTTTT.

The chain is built from TRBV5-1 and TRBJ1-1; perhaps TRBD1 as D (5 bases). V was cut by 1 base and J by 1 base, with 11 bases left in between. The V gene's germline CDR1 is SGHRS and CDR2 YFSETQ. The CDR3 covers 15 residues. CDR3 sequence reads: CASSLYGTGNTEAFF. DNA for the CDR3: TGCGCCAGCAGCTTGTACGGGACGGGGAACACTGAAGCTTTCTTT.

This clonotype was seen a handful of times. The chain recombines TRBV5-1 with TRBJ2-7, with 9 bases that match TRBD2. Trimming took 0 bases from V and 7 from J; bases not matched to a gene: 8. The CDR3 contains 15 residues. Germline CDR1 is SGHRS and CDR2 is YFSETQ. The CDR3 sequence: CASSLGSLAGREQYF. CDR3 in DNA: TGCGCCAGCAGCTTGGGGTCACTAGCGGGCCGGGAGCAGTACTTC.